The source of this TCR beta chain is a study of regulatory T cells in long-lasting Graves disease. Study-wide points: Persistent Graves' patients showed a TCR diversity that was lower than that of newly diagnosed ones. New patients shared fewer public clonotypes (over 900) than persistent patients did (approximately 2,700).

Arm-PCR of CDR3 regions and iRepertoire HTBI primers were used to build TCR beta libraries. Each CDR3 protein gets one entry after TCRdb re-called the multiplex PCR reads with MiXCR. The repertoire has about 220,000 distinct CDR3 sequences, roughly 19% of them found once; the top ten carry roughly 12%. About this clonotype itself: Its antigen is still unknown.

The sample's time point: newly diagnosed GD, antithyroid drugs for less than 3 months. PBMC RNA was the source of the TCR library. The CDR3 contains 15 residues. Trimming shortened V by 5 bases and J by 4 bases, and 17 bases separated the two germline ends. CDR1 and CDR2 from the germline V gene are SGHNT and YENEEA. The sample was also reused in another study, on T cells in Graves' hyperthyroidism and ophthalmopathy.

The chain uses TRBV11-3 and TRBJ1-1, with D possibly TRBD1 on 5 matching bases. The source of this sequence is a woman aged 25-40 years with Graves disease. Sequencing used peripheral blood mononuclear cells (PBMCs), obtained at new diagnosis, from a patient treated with antithyroid drugs. CDR3 nucleotides: TGTGCCAGCAGCCGTTACTTAGACAGTGGCACTGAAGCTTTCTTT. Translated, it gives CASSRYLDSGTEAFF.